Shown below are 5 T cell receptor beta chains from a single sample sequenced in a study of cytomegalovirus exposure and HLA in healthy donors. PCR was performed using 60 Vbeta and 13 Jbeta primers. Assay used: immunoSEQ multiplex PCR; TCRdb lists only in-frame clones, some missing. The profile shows about 150,000 clones, roughly two thirds of them singletons. Sequenced: PBMCs. Source of these receptors: a male donor in good health and CMV-seronegative.

This sequence joins TRBV15 and TRBJ1-6; 9 nucleotides align to TRBD1. Per germline, CDR1 LNHNV and CDR2 YYDKDF (reference sequence). The J segment lost 2 bases and the V segment lost 2 bases, leaving 10 bases of the junction unmatched. There are 19 residues in the CDR3. CDR3 DNA: TGTGCCACCAGCAGAATAACCGGGACAGGGTCTCCCTATAATTCACCCCTCCACTTT. This sequence encodes CATSRITGTGSPYNSPLHF.

V usage is TRBV10-1 and J usage is TRBJ2-2; the match to TRBD1 covers 7 bases. The germline gives CDR1 WNHNN, CDR2 SYGVQD (reference sequence). This CDR3 comprises 16 residues. Germline trimming cut 3 bases from V and 1 base from J; bases unmatched to any gene: 5. CDR3 sequence (DNA): TGCGCCAGCAGTGATCAGAACAGGGGGAACACCGGGGAGCTGTTTTTT. Translation gives CASSDQNRGNTGELFF.

The chain links TRBV4-2 to TRBJ2-1; 13 positions match TRBD2. V shed 4 bases and J 9 bases; nucleotides not matched to a gene: 6. This CDR3 comprises 15 residues. Germline CDR1 is LGHNA and CDR2 is YNFKEQ. The CDR3 is CASSLGTSGAIEQFF. Written as DNA, the CDR3 is TGTGCCAGCAGCCTCGGGACTAGCGGGGCTATTGAGCAGTTCTTC.

CDR3 coding DNA: TGCGCCAGCAGCTTGGGGGGGACAGGCCACCAAGAGACCCAGTACTTC. Translating it yields CASSLGGTGHQETQYF. This chain links TRBV5-1 with TRBJ2-5, with 8 bases that match TRBD1. Germline-derived CDR1 and CDR2 are SGHRS and YFSETQ. This CDR3 is built from 16 residues. Unmatched junction bases numbered 4, after V lost 0 bases and J lost 0 bases. Full variable domain (missing parts from reference TRBV5-1 and TRBJ2-5): KAGVTQTPRYLIKTRGQQVTLSCSPISGHRSVSWYQQTPGQGLQFLFEYFSETQRNKGNFPGRFSGRQFSNSRSEMNVSTLELGDSALYLCASSLGGTGHQETQYFGPGTRLLVL.

The chain couples TRBV7-2 to TRBJ2-5, with a weak D call TRBD1 (7 bases). Trimming removed 2 bases at V and 0 bases at J, with 13 bases between. Germline CDR1 and CDR2: SGHTA and FQGNSA. The CDR3 is 16 amino acids. The CDR3 DNA reads as TGTGCCAGCAGCTTAAACGGGGGACAGTACCAAGAGACCCAGTACTTC. This translates into CASSLNGGQYQETQYF.